This T cell receptor beta chain is from a study of blood T cells in healthy people across ages. Primed by a sample-barcoded 5' primer and a J-beta primer mix, a second PCR proceeded for about 7 to 12 cycles. Each cDNA molecule was tagged by a template-switch adaptor that had 12 random nucleotides. Every individual sample yielded 2.5 million or more paired-end reads (each containing CDR3). TCRdb fed the 5' RACE reads into MiXCR, producing one record per CDR3 protein. Of 750,000 to 950,000 distinct CDR3 sequences listed, 40% to 65% are singletons. This clonotype has only one observation. This TCR came from an elderly man in good health. Input material: blood.

For the CDR3, the DNA is TGTGCCAGCAGCGTAGTGTGGGACCGGACAGATACGCAGTATTTT. Its translation: CASSVVWDRTDTQYF. The chain has TRBV9 and TRBJ2-3; tentatively, D is TRBD1 or TRBD2 (5 bases each). Germline CDR1 SGDLS, CDR2 YYNGEE. V was pared by 0 bases and J by 3 bases, with 11 bases between. This CDR3 contains 15 residues.